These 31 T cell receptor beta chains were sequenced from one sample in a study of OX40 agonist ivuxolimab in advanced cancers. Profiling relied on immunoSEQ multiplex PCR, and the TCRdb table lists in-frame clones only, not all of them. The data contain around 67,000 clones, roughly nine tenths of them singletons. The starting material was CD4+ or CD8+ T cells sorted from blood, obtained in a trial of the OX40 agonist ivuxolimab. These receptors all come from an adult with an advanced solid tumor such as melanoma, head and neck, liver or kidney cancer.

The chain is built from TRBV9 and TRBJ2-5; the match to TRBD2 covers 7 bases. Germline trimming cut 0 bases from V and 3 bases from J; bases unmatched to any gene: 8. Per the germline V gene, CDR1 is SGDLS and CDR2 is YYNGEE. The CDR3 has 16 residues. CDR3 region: CASSVASNGGEETQYF. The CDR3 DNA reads TGTGCCAGCAGCGTAGCTAGTAATGGGGGGGAAGAGACCCAGTACTTC.

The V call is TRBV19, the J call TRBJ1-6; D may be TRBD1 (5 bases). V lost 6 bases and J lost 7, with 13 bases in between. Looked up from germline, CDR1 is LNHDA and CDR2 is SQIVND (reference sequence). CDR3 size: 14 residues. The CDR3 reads CASSQTGPNSPLHF. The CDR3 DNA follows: TGTGCCAGTAGCCAAACAGGTCCGAATTCACCCCTCCACTTT.

The CDR3 DNA reads as TGTGCCAGCAGCCCGGGACAGCTAGTGTCTGGGGCCAACGTCCTGACTTTC. The encoded protein is CASSPGQLVSGANVLTF. The rearrangement uses TRBV11-1 and TRBJ2-6; the match to TRBD1 covers 7 bases. Per germline, CDR1 SGHAT and CDR2 FQDESV (reference sequence). The CDR3 extends over 17 amino acids. After removal of 5 bases from V and 1 base from J, the junction contained 8 bases not matched to a gene.

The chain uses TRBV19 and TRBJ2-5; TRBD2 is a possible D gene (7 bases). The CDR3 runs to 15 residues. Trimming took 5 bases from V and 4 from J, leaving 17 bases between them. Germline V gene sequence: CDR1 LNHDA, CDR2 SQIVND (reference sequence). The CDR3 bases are TGTGCCAGTAGTGACCGAGGGGGGAGGGCAGAGACCCAGTACTTC. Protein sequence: CASSDRGGRAETQYF.

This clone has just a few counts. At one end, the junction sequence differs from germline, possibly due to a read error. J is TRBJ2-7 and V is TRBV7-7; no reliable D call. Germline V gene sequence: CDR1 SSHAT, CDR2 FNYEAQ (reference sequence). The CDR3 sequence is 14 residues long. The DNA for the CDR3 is TGTGCTAGCAGCCCCCGCCCTGCTTCCTACGAGCAGTACTTC. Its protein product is CASSPRPASYEQYF.

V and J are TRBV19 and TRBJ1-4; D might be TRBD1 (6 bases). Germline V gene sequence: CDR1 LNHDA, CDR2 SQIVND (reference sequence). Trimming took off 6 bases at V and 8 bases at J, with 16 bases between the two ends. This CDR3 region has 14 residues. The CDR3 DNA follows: TGTGCCAGTAGCGTCGGGACATCTCGGGAAAAACTGTTTTTT. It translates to CASSVGTSREKLFF. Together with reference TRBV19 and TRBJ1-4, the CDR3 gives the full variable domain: DGGITQSPKYLFRKEGQNVTLSCEQNLNHDAMYWYRQDPGQGLRLIYYSQIVNDFQKGDIAEGYSVSREKKESFPLTVTSAQKNPTAFYLCASSVGTSREKLFFGSGTQLSVL.

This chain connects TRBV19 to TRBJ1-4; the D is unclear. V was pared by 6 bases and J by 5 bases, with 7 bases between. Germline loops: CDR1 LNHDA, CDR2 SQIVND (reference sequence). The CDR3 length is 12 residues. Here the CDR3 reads CASRRGNEKLFF. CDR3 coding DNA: TGTGCCAGTAGGAGAGGAAATGAAAAACTGTTTTTT.

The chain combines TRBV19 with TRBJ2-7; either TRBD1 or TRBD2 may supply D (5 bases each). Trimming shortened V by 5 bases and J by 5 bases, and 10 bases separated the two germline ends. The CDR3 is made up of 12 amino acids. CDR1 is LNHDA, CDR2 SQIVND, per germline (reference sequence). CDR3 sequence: CASSVWGNEQYF. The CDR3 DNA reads TGTGCCAGTAGTGTGTGGGGGAACGAGCAGTACTTC. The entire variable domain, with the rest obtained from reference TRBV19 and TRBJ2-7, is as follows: DGGITQSPKYLFRKEGQNVTLSCEQNLNHDAMYWYRQDPGQGLRLIYYSQIVNDFQKGDIAEGYSVSREKKESFPLTVTSAQKNPTAFYLCASSVWGNEQYFGPGTRLTVT.

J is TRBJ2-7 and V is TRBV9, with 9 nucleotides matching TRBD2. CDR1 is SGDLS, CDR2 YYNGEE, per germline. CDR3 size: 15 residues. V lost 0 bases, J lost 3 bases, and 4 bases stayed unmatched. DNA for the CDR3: TGTGCCAGCAGCGTAGGACTAGCGGAGGACTACGAGCAGTACTTC. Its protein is CASSVGLAEDYEQYF.

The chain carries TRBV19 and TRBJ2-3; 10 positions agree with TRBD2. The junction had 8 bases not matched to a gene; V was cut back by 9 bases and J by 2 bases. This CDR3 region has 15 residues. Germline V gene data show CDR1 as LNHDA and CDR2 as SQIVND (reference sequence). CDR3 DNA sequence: TGTGCCAGCCGACCCGGGACTAGCGACACAGATACGCAGTATTTT. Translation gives CASRPGTSDTDTQYF.

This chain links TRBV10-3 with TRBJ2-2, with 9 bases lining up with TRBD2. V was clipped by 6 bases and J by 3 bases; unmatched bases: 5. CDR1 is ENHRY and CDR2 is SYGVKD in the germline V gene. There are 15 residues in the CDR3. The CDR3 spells CAIRRTSDYTGELFF. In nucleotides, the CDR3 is TGTGCCATCAGGCGGACTAGCGATTACACCGGGGAGCTGTTTTTT.

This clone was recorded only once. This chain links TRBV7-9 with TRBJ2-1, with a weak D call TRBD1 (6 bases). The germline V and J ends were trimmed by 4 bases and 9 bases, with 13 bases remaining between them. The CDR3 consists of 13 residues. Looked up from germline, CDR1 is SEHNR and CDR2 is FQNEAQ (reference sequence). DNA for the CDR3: TGTGCCAGCAGCTATACCGGACAGACTGAGCAGTTCTTC. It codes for CASSYTGQTEQFF. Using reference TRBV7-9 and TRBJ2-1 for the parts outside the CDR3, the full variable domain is DTGVSQNPRHKITKRGQNVTFRCDPISEHNRLYWYRQTLGQGPEFLTYFQNEAQLEKSRLLSDRFSAERPKGSFSTLEIQRTEQGDSAMYLCASSYTGQTEQFFGPGTRLTVL.

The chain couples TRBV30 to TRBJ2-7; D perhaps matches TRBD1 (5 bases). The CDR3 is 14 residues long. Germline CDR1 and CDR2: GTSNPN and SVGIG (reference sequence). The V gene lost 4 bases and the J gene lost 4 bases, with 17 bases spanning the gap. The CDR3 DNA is TGTGCCTGGAAAAGGGGCCTCTCATATTACGAGCAGTACTTC. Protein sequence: CAWKRGLSYYEQYF.

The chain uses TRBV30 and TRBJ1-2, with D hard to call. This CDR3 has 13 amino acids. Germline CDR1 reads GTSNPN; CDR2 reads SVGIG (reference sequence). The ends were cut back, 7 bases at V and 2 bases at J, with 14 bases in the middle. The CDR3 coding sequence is TGTGCCTCCACGTTGGGGTCGAACTATGGCTACACCTTC. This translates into CASTLGSNYGYTF.

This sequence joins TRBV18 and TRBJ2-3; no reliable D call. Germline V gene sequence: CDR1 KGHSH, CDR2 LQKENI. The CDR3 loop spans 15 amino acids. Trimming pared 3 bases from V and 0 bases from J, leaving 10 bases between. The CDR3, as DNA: TGTGCCAGCTCACCCGGGCAGCTAAGCACAGATACGCAGTATTTT. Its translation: CASSPGQLSTDTQYF.

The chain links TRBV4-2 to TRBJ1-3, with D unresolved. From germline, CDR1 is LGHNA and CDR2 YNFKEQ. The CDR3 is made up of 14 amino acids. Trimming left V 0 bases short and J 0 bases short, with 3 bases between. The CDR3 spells CASSQEHSGNTIYF. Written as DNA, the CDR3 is TGTGCCAGCAGCCAAGAGCACTCTGGAAACACCATATATTTT.

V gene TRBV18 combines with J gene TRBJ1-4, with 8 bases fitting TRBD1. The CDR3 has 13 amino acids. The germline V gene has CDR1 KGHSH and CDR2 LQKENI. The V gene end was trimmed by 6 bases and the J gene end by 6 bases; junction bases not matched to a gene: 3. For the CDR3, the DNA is TGTGCCAGCTCGGACAGGGAGGATGAAAAACTGTTTTTT. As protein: CASSDREDEKLFF.

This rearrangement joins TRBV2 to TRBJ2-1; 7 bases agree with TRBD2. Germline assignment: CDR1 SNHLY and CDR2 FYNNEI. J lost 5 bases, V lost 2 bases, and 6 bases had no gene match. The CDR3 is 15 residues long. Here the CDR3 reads CASSELAENHNEQFF. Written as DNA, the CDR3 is TGTGCCAGCAGTGAACTAGCGGAGAACCACAATGAGCAGTTCTTC. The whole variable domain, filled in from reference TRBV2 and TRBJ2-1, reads EPEVTQTPSHQVTQMGQEVILRCVPISNHLYFYWYRQILGQKVEFLVSFYNNEISEKSEIFDDQFSVERPDGSNFTLKIRSTKLEDSAMYFCASSELAENHNEQFFGPGTRLTVL.

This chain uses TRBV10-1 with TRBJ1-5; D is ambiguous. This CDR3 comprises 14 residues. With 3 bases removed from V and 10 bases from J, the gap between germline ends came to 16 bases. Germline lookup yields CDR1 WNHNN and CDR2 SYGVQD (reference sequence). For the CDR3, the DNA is TGCGCCAGCAGTGATGGCAGCCTGGAAGATCCCCAGCATTTT. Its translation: CASSDGSLEDPQHF.

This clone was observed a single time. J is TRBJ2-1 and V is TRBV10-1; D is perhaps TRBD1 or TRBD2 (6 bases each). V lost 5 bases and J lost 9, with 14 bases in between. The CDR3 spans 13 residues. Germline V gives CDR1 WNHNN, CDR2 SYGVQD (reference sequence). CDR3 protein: CASSRGPDVEQFF. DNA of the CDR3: TGCGCCAGCAGTCGGGGGCCGGACGTTGAGCAGTTCTTC.

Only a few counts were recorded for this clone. CDR3 DNA: TGTGCCTGGAGTGTAGGTCTAGGGGACACCGGGGAGCTGTTTTTT. It encodes CAWSVGLGDTGELFF. V usage is TRBV30 and J usage is TRBJ2-2; D is possibly TRBD1 (5 bases). The germline V gene has CDR1 GTSNPN and CDR2 SVGIG (reference sequence). V lost 0 bases to trimming and J lost 3 bases, with 11 bases between them. The CDR3 loop spans 15 amino acids.

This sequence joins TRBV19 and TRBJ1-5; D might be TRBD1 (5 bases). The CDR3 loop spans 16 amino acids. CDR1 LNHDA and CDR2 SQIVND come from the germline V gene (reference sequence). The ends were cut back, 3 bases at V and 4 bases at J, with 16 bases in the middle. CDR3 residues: CASSMGPTGLNQPQHF. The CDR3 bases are TGTGCCAGTAGTATGGGTCCTACAGGTCTGAATCAGCCCCAGCATTTT.

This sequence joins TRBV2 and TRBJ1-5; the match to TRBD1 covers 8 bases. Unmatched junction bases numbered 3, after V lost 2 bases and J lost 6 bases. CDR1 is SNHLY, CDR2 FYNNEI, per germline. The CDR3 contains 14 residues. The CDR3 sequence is CASSEQGAGQPQHF. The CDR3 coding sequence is TGTGCCAGCAGTGAACAGGGGGCAGGTCAGCCCCAGCATTTT.

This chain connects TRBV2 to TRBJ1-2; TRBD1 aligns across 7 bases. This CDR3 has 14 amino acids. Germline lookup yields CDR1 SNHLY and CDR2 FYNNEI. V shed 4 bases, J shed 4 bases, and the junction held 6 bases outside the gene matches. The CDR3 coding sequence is TGTGCCAGCAGTGGGCCCGGGACAGCCTATGGCTACACCTTC. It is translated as CASSGPGTAYGYTF.

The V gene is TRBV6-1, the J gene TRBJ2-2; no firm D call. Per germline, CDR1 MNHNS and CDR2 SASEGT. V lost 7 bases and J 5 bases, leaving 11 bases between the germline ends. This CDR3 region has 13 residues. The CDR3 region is CASNGLRTGELFF. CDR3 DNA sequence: TGTGCCAGCAACGGGTTGAGGACCGGGGAGCTGTTTTTT.

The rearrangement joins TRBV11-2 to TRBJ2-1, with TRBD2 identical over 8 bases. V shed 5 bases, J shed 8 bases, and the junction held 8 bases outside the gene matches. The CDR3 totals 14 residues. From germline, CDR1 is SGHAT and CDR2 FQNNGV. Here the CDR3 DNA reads TGTGCCAGCAGCCCGAGCCAAGCGGGAGATGAGCAGTTCTTC. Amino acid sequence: CASSPSQAGDEQFF.

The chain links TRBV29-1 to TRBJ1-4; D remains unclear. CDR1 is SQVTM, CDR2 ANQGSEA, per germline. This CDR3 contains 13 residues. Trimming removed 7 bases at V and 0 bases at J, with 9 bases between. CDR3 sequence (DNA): TGCAGCGGTCTATTCGCAACTAATGAAAAACTGTTTTTT. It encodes CSGLFATNEKLFF. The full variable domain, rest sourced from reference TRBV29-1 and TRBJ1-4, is SAVISQKPSRDICQRGTSLTIQCQVDSQVTMMFWYRQQPGQSLTLIATANQGSEATYESGFVIDKFPISRPNLTFSTLTVSNMSPEDSSIYLCSGLFATNEKLFFGSGTQLSVL.

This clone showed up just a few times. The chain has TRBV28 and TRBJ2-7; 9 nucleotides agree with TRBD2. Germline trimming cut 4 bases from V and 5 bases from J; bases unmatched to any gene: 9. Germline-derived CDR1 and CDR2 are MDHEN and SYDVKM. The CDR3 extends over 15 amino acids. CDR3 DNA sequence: TGTGCCAGCAGTTCTCCTATAGCGGGAGCAGACGAGCAGTACTTC. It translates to CASSSPIAGADEQYF.

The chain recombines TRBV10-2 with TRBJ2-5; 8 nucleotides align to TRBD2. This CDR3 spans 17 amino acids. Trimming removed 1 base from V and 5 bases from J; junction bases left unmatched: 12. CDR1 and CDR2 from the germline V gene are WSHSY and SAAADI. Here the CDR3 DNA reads TGCGCCAGCAGTGAGTTCTTTAGCGGGACCTCGGGGGAGACCCAGTACTTC. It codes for CASSEFFSGTSGETQYF.

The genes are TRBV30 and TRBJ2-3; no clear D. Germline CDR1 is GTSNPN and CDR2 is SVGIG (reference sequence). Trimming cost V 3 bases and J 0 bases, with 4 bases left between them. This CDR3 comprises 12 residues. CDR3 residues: CAWSGSTDTQYF. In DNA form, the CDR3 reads TGTGCCTGGAGCGGTAGCACAGATACGCAGTATTTT.

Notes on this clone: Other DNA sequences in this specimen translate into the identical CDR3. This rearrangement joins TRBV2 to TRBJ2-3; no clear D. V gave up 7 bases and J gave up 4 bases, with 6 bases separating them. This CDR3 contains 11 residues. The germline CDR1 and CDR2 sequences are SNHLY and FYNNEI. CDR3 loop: CASKISDTQYF. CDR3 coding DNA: TGTGCCAGCAAAATTTCAGATACGCAGTATTTT. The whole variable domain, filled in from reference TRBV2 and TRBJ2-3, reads EPEVTQTPSHQVTQMGQEVILRCVPISNHLYFYWYRQILGQKVEFLVSFYNNEISEKSEIFDDQFSVERPDGSNFTLKIRSTKLEDSAMYFCASKISDTQYFGPGTRLTVL.